One T cell receptor beta chain is described in this entry. The CDR3 covers 16 residues. V lost 1 base to trimming and J lost 6 bases; unmatched junction nucleotides: 8. CDR1 is KGHSH and CDR2 is LQKENI in the germline V gene. The assay was immunoSEQ multiplex PCR, and TCRdb's table has in-frame clones only and misses some. The repertoire holds roughly 110,000 clones, with about 90% as singletons. The entry originates in a study of T cell changes during pregnancy in multiple sclerosis. The receptor's source is a female donor with multiple sclerosis, enrolled in a pregnancy study. Sequencing was performed on peripheral blood, taken before pregnancy. The chain combines TRBV18 with TRBJ2-1; TRBD2 agrees at 8 bases. The CDR3 here is CASSPRTSFYFNEQFF. The CDR3 bases are TGTGCCAGCTCACCACGGACTAGCTTCTATTTCAATGAGCAGTTCTTC.